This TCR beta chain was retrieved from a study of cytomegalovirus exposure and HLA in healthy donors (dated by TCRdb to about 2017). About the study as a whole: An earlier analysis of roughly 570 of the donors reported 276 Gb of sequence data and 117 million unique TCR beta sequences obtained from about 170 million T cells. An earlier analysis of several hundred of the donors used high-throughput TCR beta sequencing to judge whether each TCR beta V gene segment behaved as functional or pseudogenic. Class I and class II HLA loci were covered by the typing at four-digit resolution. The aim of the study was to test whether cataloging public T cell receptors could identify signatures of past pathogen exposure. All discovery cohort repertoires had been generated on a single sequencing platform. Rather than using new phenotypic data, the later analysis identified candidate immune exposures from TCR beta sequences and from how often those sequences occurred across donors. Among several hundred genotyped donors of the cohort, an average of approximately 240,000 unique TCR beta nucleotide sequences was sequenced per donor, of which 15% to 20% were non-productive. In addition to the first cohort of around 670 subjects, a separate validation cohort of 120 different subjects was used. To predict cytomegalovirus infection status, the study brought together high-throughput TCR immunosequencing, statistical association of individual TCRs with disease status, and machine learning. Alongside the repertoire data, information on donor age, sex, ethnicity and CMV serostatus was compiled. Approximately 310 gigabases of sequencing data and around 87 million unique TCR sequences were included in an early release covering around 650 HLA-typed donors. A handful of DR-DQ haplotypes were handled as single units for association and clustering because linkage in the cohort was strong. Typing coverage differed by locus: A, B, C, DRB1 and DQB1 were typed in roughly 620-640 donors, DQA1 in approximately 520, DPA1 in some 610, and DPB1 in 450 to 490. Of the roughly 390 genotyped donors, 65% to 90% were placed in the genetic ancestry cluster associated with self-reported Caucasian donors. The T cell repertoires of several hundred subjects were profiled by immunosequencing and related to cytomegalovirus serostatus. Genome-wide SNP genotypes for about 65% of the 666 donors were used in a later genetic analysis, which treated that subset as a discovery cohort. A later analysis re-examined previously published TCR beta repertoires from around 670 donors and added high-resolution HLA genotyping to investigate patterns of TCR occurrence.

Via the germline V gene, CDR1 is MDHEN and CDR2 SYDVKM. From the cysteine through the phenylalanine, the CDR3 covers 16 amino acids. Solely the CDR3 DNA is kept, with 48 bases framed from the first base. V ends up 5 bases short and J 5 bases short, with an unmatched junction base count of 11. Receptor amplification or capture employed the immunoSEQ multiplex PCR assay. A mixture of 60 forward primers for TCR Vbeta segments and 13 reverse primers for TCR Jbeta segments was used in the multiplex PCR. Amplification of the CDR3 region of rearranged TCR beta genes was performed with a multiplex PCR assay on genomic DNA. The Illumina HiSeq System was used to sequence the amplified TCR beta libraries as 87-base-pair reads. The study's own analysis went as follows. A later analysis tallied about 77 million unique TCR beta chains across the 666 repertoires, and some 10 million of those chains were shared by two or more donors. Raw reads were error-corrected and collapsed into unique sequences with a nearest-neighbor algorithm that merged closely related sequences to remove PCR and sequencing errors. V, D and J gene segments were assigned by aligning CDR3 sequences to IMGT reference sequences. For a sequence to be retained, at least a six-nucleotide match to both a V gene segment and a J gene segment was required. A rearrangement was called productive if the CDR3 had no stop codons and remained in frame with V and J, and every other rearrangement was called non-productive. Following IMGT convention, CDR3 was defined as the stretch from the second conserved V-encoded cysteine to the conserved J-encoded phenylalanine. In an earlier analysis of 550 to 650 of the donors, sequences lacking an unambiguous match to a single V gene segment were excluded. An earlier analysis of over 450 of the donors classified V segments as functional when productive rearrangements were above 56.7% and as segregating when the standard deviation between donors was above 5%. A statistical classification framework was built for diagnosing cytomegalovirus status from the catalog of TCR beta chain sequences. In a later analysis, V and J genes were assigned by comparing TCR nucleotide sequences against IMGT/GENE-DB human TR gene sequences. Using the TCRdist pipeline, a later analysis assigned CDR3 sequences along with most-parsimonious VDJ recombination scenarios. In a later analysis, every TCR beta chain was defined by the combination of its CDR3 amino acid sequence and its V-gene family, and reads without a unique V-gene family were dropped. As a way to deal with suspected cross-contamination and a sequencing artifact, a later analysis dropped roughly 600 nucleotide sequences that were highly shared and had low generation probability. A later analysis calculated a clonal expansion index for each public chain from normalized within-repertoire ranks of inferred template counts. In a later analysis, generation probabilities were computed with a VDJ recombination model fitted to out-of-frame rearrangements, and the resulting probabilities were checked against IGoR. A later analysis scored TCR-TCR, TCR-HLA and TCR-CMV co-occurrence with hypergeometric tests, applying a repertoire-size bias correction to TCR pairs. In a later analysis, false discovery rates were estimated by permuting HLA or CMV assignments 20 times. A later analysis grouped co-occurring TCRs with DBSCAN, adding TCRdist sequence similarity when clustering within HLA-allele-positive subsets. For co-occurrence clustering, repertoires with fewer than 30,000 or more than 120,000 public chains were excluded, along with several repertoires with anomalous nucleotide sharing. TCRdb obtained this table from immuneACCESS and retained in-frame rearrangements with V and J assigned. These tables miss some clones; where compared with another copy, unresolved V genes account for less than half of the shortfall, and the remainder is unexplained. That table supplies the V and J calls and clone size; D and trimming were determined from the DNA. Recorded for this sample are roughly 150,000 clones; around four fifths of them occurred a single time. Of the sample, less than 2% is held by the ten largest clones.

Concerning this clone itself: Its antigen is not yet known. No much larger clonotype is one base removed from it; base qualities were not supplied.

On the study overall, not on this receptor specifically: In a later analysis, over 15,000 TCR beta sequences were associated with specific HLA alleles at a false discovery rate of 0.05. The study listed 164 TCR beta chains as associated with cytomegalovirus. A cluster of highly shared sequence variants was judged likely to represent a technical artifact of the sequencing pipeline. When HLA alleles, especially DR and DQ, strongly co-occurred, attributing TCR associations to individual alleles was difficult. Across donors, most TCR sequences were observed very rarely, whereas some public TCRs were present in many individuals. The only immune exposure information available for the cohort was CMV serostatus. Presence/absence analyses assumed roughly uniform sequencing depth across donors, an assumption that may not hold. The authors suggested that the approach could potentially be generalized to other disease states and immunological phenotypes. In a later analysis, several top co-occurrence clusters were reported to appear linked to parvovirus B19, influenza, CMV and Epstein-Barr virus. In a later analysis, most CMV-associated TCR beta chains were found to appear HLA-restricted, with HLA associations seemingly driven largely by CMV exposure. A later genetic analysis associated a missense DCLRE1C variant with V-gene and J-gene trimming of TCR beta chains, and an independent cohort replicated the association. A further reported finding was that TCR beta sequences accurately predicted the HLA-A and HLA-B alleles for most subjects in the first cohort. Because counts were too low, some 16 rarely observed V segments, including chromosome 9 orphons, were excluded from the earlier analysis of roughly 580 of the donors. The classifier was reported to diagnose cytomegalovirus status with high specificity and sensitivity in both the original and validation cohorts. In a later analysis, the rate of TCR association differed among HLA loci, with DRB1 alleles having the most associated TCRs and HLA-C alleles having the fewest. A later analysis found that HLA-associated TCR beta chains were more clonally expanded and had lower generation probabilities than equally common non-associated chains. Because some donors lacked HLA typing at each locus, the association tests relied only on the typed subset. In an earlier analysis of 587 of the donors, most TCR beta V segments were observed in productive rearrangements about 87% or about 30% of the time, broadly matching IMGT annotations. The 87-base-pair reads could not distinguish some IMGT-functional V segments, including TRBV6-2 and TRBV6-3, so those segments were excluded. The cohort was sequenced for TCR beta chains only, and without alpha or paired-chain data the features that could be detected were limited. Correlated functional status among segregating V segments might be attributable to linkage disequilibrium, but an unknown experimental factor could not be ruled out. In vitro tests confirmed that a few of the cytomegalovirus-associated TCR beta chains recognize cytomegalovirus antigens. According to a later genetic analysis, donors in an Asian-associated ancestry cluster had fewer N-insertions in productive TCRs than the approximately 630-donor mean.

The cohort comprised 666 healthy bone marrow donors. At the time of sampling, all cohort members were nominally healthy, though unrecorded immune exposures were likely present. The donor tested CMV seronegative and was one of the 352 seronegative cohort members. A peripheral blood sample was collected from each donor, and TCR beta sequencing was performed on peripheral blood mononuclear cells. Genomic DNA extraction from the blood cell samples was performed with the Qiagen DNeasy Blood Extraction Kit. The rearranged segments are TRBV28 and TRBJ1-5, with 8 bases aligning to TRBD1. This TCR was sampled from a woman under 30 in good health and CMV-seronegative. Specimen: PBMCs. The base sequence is TGTGCCAGCAGTCCTCAAGATGGACAGGGCTATCAGCCCCAGCATTTT. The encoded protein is CASSPQDGQGYQPQHF.